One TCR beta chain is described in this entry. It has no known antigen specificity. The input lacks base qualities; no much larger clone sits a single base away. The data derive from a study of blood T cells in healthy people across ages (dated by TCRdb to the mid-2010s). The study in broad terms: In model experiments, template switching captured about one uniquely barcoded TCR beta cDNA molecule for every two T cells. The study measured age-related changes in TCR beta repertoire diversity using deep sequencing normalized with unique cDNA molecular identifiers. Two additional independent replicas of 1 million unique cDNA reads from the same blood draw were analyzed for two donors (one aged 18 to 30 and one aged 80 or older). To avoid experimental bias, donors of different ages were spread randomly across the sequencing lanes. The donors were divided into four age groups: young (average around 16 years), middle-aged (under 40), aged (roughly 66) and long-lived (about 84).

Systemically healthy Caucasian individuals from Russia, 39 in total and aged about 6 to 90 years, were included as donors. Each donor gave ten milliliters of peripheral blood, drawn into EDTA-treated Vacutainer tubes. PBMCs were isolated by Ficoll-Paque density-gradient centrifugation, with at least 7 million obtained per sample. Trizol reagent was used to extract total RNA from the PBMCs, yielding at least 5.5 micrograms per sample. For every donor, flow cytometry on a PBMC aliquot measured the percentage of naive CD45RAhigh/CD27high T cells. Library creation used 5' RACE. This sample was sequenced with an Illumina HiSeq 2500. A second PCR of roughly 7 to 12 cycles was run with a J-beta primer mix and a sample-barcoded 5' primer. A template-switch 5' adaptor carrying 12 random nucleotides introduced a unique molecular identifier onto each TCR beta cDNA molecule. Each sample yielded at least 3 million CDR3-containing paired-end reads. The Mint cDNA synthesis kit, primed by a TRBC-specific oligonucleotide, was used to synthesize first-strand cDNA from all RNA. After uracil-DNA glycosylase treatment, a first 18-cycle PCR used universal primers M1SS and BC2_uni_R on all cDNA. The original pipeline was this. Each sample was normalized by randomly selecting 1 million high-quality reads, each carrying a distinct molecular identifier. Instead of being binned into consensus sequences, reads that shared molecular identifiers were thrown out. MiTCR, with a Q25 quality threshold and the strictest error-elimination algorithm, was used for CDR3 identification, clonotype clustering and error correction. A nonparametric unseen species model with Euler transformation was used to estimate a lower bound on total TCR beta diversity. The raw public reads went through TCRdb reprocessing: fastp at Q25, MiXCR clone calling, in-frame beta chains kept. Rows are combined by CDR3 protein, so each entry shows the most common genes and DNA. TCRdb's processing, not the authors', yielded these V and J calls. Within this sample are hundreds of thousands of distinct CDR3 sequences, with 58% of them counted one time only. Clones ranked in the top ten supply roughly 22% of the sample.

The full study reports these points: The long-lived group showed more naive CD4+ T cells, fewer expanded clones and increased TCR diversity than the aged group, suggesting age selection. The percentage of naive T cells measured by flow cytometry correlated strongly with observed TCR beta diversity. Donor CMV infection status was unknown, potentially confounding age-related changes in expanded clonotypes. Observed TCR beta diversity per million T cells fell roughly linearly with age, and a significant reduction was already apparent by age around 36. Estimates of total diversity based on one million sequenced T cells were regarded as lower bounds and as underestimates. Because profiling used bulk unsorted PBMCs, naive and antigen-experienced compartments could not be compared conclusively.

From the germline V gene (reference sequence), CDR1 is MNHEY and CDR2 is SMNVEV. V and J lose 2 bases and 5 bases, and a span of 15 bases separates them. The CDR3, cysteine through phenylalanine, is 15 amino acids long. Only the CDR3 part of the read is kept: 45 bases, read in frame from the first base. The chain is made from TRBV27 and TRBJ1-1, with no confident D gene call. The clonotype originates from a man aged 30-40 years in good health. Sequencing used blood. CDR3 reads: CASSLRTSIGTEAFF. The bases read TGTGCCAGCAGTTTAAGAACATCCATTGGGACTGAAGCTTTCTTT.